Each of the 15 T cell receptor beta chains below was sequenced from the same sample in a study of shared clonotypes between healthy human individuals (dated by TCRdb to 2020 to 2022). Library method: the immunoSEQ multiplex PCR assay. Not all clones reach the TCRdb copy of this immuneACCESS table, which keeps in-frame sequences only. Checked studies attribute under half of the gap to unresolved V genes and leave the rest unexplained. The sample contains a few million clones, 80% to 95% of them found a single time. The ten most abundant clones make up under 0.45% of the sample. The sample taken for sequencing was naive CD4+ T cells from PBMCs. The cell subset or site label of this sample denotes: CD45RA+ positively selected. These receptors all come from a man between 18 and 29 years old in good health. Some clones in this sample may be carry-over from other donors' samples.

This clone was counted a single time. CDR3 nucleotide sequence: TGCGCCAGCAGCCGGGATCCTGGGACGGGGGGTTCTGAAAAACTGTTTTTT. It translates to CASSRDPGTGGSEKLFF. The gene calls are TRBV5-1 and TRBJ1-4; perhaps TRBD1 as D (5 bases). The V gene lost 4 bases and the J gene lost 7 bases, with 23 bases spanning the gap. CDR1 and CDR2 from the germline V gene are SGHRS and YFSETQ. This CDR3 contains 17 residues.

This chain joins TRBV2 and TRBJ1-4, with a possible D match to TRBD1 (5 bases). The germline V gene encodes CDR1 SNHLY and CDR2 FYNNEI. The CDR3 spans 15 residues. Trimming shortened V by 7 bases and J by 5 bases, and 17 bases separated the two germline ends. Here the CDR3 reads CASTPNGGINEKLFF. Here the CDR3 DNA reads TGTGCCAGCACCCCCAACGGGGGAATCAATGAAAAACTGTTTTTT.

This chain joins TRBV30 and TRBJ1-4; no reliable D call. The CDR3 spans 13 residues. Germline values: CDR1 GTSNPN, CDR2 SVGIG (reference sequence). V lost 4 bases and J lost 8, with 14 bases in between. The CDR3 nucleotides are TGTGCCTGGACAAACCCTGGGAAGGAAAAACTGTTTTTT. Translating it yields CAWTNPGKEKLFF.

The J gene is TRBJ2-7, the V gene TRBV7-2; 14 nucleotides match TRBD2. Looked up from germline, CDR1 is SGHTA and CDR2 is FQGNSA. The CDR3 is 16 amino acids. The V segment lost 5 bases and the J segment 4 bases; nucleotides outside the gene matches: 7. In DNA, the CDR3 is TGTGCCAGCAGCCCGGGACTAGCGGGAGTCGGGTACGAGCAGTACTTC. This encodes CASSPGLAGVGYEQYF.

This chain connects TRBV29-1 to TRBJ1-2, with a possible D match to TRBD1 (6 bases). Germline V lookup: CDR1 SQVTM, CDR2 ANQGSEA. The CDR3 extends over 13 amino acids. Trimming left V 5 bases short and J 7 bases short, with 17 bases between. The CDR3 is CSVWVNRVGGYTF. As DNA, the CDR3 is TGCAGCGTTTGGGTCAACAGGGTCGGTGGCTACACCTTC.

The chain links TRBV10-1 to TRBJ2-2; either TRBD1 or TRBD2 may fit D (5 bases each). CDR3 length equals 17 residues. V lost 3 bases to trimming and J lost 6 bases, with 20 bases between them. Germline values: CDR1 WNHNN, CDR2 SYGVQD (reference sequence). CDR3 amino acids: CASSDSLGAGRAGELFF. In DNA form, the CDR3 reads TGCGCCAGCAGTGATAGTCTCGGGGCAGGAAGGGCCGGGGAGCTGTTTTTT.

The chain employs TRBV21-1 and TRBJ1-4; the DNA was not compared with TRBD1, the D call given in the table. TRBV21-1 is a pseudogene locus. This CDR3 is 15 amino acids long. The CDR3 DNA reads TGTGCCGGACACGACAGGGGCGCAACTAATGAAAAACTGTTTTTT. Encoded protein: CAGHDRGATNEKLFF.

This clone was picked up one time. The chain is built from TRBV15 and TRBJ1-4; TRBD1 matches 10 bases. The V segment lost 6 bases and the J segment 4 bases; nucleotides outside the gene matches: 11. Germline V gene sequence: CDR1 LNHNV, CDR2 YYDKDF (reference sequence). CDR3 length: 17 amino acids. CDR3 nucleotide sequence: TGTGCCACCAGTAACCGACAGGGGGCGCGTAGTAATGAAAAACTGTTTTTT. As protein: CATSNRQGARSNEKLFF.

The rearrangement uses TRBV6-4 and TRBJ2-7; TRBD1 agrees at 11 bases. Germline trimming cut 4 bases from V and 0 bases from J; bases unmatched to any gene: 2. The CDR3 is 15 amino acids. Germline-derived CDR1 and CDR2 are MRHNA and SNTAGT. CDR3 DNA sequence: TGTGCCAGCAGTGCCGGGACAGGGGGCTCCTACGAGCAGTACTTC. Its protein is CASSAGTGGSYEQYF.

The chain couples TRBV19 to TRBJ2-4; D is uncertain. The CDR3 totals 15 residues. CDR1 LNHDA and CDR2 SQIVND come from the germline V gene (reference sequence). The V end was cut by 6 bases, the J end by 0 bases, with 12 bases between. The CDR3 loop reads CASRGSILAKNIQYF. In DNA, the CDR3 is TGTGCCAGTAGAGGATCTATCCTAGCCAAAAACATTCAGTACTTC.

J is TRBJ1-5 and V is TRBV7-4; D remains ambiguous. V was clipped by 6 bases and J by 1 base, with 25 bases between them. Germline CDR1 is SGHVT and CDR2 is SQSDAQ. The CDR3 is made up of 19 amino acids. The CDR3 is CASRVRSGRPGISNQPQHF. In DNA form, the CDR3 reads TGTGCCAGCAGAGTGAGATCCGGACGGCCGGGGATCAGCAATCAGCCCCAGCATTTT.

J is TRBJ1-5 and V is TRBV18; 9 bases line up with TRBD1. The CDR3 consists of 13 residues. Trimming took 5 bases from V and 11 from J; bases not matched to a gene: 7. CDR1 KGHSH and CDR2 LQKENI come from the germline V gene. In DNA form, the CDR3 reads TGTGCCAGCTCAATCGGACAGGGGAGGTCCCAGCATTTT. Protein: CASSIGQGRSQHF.

This chain joins TRBV5-8 and TRBJ2-5; TRBD2 matches at 8 bases. CDR1 is SGHTS, CDR2 YDEGEE, per germline. The CDR3 length is 15 residues. After removal of 4 bases from V and 1 base from J, the junction contained 6 bases not matched to a gene. The CDR3 nucleotides read TGTGCCAGCAGCCCCCGGGGGGGATTCCAAGAGACCCAGTACTTC. The encoded protein is CASSPRGGFQETQYF.

V is TRBV4-2 and J is TRBJ1-4; D is ambiguous. From germline, CDR1 is LGHNA and CDR2 YNFKEQ. CDR3 size: 14 residues. Trimming left V 2 bases short and J 5 bases short, with 9 bases between. In DNA, the CDR3 is TGTGCCAGCAGCCAAAACAGACTAAATGAAAAACTGTTTTTT. This translates into CASSQNRLNEKLFF.

The rearrangement links TRBV21-1 to TRBJ1-2. TRBV21-1 is an annotated pseudogene. The length of the CDR3 is 12 residues. Written as DNA, the CDR3 is TGTGCCAGCAGCACCCACTACTATGGCTACACCTTC. Translating gives CASSTHYYGYTF.